Shown below are 6 T cell receptor beta chains from a single sample sequenced in a study of blood T cell repertoires in COVID-19. Data came from immunoSEQ multiplex PCR; TCRdb stores just in-frame clones and leaves some out. Of fewer than 300,000 clones detected, about nine tenths appear once; the ten largest clones hold roughly a sixth. The source material was PBMCs or T cells enriched from blood (not recorded which). The receptors were sampled from a man aged 18 to 29 who had recovered from COVID-19.

The chain employs TRBV11-2 and TRBJ2-5; D is ambiguous. Germline V gives CDR1 SGHAT, CDR2 FQNNGV. The CDR3 contains 14 residues. Between the trimmed V and J ends, which lost 0 bases and 2 bases, there was a span of 7 bases. CDR3 DNA: TGTGCCAGCAGCTTAGATCCAAATCAAGAGACCCAGTACTTC. It specifies CASSLDPNQETQYF.

The chain recombines TRBV27 with TRBJ1-6, with D hard to call. The CDR3 spans 12 residues. The germline gives CDR1 MNHEY, CDR2 SMNVEV (reference sequence). The ends were cut back, 8 bases at V and 9 bases at J, with 11 bases in the middle. The CDR3 bases are TGTGCCAGCCCTGGAGGAGGTTCACCCCTCCACTTT. Protein: CASPGGGSPLHF.

The V and J genes are TRBV5-1 and TRBJ2-1; 7 positions match TRBD1. There are 15 residues in the CDR3. Germline CDR1 is SGHRS and CDR2 is YFSETQ. With V trimmed by 0 bases and J by 3 bases, 3 bases remained unmatched. The CDR3 region has the DNA TGCGCCAGCAGCTTGGAGGGGGCAGTCTACAATGAGCAGTTCTTC. It is translated as CASSLEGAVYNEQFF.

The CDR3, as DNA: TGTGCCAGCAGTGATTCCCTAGATTCGGCCGGGGAGCTGTTTTTT. Translated: CASSDSLDSAGELFF. V gene TRBV25-1 combines with J gene TRBJ2-2; no clear D gene. CDR1 is MGHDK, CDR2 SYGVNS, per germline. Trimming removed 3 bases at V and 6 bases at J, with 14 bases between. The CDR3 consists of 15 residues. Full variable domain (missing parts from reference TRBV25-1 and TRBJ2-2): EADIYQTPRYLVIGTGKKITLECSQTMGHDKMYWYQQDPGMELHLIHYSYGVNSTEKGDLSSESTVSRIRTEHFPLTLESARPSHTSQYLCASSDSLDSAGELFFGEGSRLTVL.

This chain connects TRBV11-3 to TRBJ2-5; perhaps TRBD2 as D (5 bases). Germline V gene data show CDR1 as SGHNT and CDR2 as YENEEA. V lost 5 bases, J lost 0 bases, and 10 bases lay in between. CDR3 length equals 14 residues. In nucleotides, the CDR3 is TGTGCCAGCAGCCCACTAGACAACCAAGAGACCCAGTACTTC. It specifies CASSPLDNQETQYF.

This sequence joins TRBV4-2 and TRBJ2-5; 9 bases are shared with TRBD2. Germline CDR1 and CDR2: LGHNA and YNFKEQ. The CDR3 totals 15 residues. Trimming at V came to 5 bases and at J to 4 bases, leaving 8 bases not matched to a gene. CDR3 amino acids: CASSVDSGSVETQYF. The CDR3 coding sequence is TGTGCCAGCAGCGTCGATAGCGGGAGCGTAGAGACCCAGTACTTC.